This is a list of T cell receptor beta chains from one sample in a study of T cell responses to AZD1222 COVID-19 vaccine. Sequencing used immunoSEQ multiplex PCR; TCRdb keeps in-frame clones, though not all of them. The table includes about 94,000 clones, roughly 90% detected once. The sequencing used peripheral blood, collected 28 days after the second AZD1222 dose. Source of these receptors: an adult who received the AZD1222 COVID-19 vaccine. Each CDR3 is given with its conserved first and last residue. The D gene is left open where the match is weak. The size field is filled for only some rows; it gives once, few, many or a size class.

V gene	clone size	J gene	D gene	CDR3 DNA	CDR3 protein
TRBV5-1	-	TRBJ2-2	-	TGCGCCAGCCGGGAAAGTGCGCAGAACACCGGGGAGCTGTTTTTT	CASRESAQNTGELFF
TRBV18	-	TRBJ1-4	-	TGTGCCAGCTCAGGTGGATGGGGGAGCGGTGAAAAACTGTTTTTT	CASSGGWGSGEKLFF
TRBV4-2	-	TRBJ2-5	-	TGTGCCAGCAGCCCCAAGGTGGGAGAGACCCAGTACTTC	CASSPKVGETQYF
TRBV19	-	TRBJ1-4	-	TGTGCCAGTAGTATGAGTGCAACTAATGAAAAACTGTTTTTT	CASSMSATNEKLFF
TRBV6-5	-	TRBJ1-5	-	TGTGCCAGCAGTTCCGACACCAAGGGGAATCAGCCCCAGCATTTT	CASSSDTKGNQPQHF
TRBV6-5	few	TRBJ1-2	TRBD1	TGTGCCAGCAGTTTGGACAGGGGCGCTGGCTACACCTTC	CASSLDRGAGYTF
TRBV18	few	TRBJ2-7	-	TGTGCCAGCTCGACAGTTACCTACGAGCAGTACTTC	CASSTVTYEQYF
TRBV3-1/TRBV3-2	-	TRBJ2-1	-	TGTGCCAGCAGCCCCTCGAGTGAGTATGAGCAGTTCTTC	CASSPSSEYEQFF
TRBV18	-	TRBJ1-1	-	TGTGCCAGCTCACCGGACAGAGCCAGGGAAGCTTTCTTT	CASSPDRAREAFF
TRBV19	-	TRBJ1-5	TRBD1	TGTGCCAGTAAGTATCAGGGGGACTACAATCAGCCCCAGCATTTT	CASKYQGDYNQPQHF
TRBV5-6	-	TRBJ2-7	-	TGTGCCAGCAGCCGACAGGACGAGCAGTACTTC	CASSRQDEQYF
TRBV2	-	TRBJ1-2	-	TGTGCCAGCAGTGGAACGGCTTATGGCTACACCTTC	CASSGTAYGYTF
TRBV4-3	-	TRBJ1-1	-	TGCGCCAGCAGCCGGGCCCGGGGTAACACTGAAGCTTTCTTT	CASSRARGNTEAFF
TRBV19	-	TRBJ1-1	-	TGTGCCAGTAGTATGAGCTTTCTCCCGACACCGAGGACTGAAGCTTTCTTT	CASSMSFLPTPRTEAFF
TRBV11-3	-	TRBJ2-5	-	TGTGCCAGCAGCCCGGGGGATTTTAGAATCCAAGAGACCCAGTACTTC	CASSPGDFRIQETQYF
TRBV10-3	-	TRBJ2-3	-	TGTGCCATCAACAAGGACACAGATACGCAGTATTTT	CAINKDTDTQYF
TRBV5-6	-	TRBJ2-2	-	TGTGCCAGCAGCAGGACCGGGGAGCTGTTTTTT	CASSRTGELFF
TRBV7-8	-	TRBJ2-7	-	TGTGCCAGCAGCTCGAACACTGGCGAGTTCCTCTACGAGCAGTACTTC	CASSSNTGEFLYEQYF
TRBV4-2	-	TRBJ1-3	-	TGTGCCAGCAGCCAGCTCGGACTGGCAGACACCATATATTTT	CASSQLGLADTIYF
TRBV9	-	TRBJ2-1	-	TGTGCCAGCAGCCCCGGTGGTGAGCAGTTCTTC	CASSPGGEQFF
TRBV19	-	TRBJ2-7	TRBD1	TGTGCCAGTAGTATCCCGACAGGGGGAATGTACTTC	CASSIPTGGMYF
TRBV18	-	TRBJ2-5	-	TGTGCCAGCTCACCACCGAGCAGGCACCAAGAGACCCAGTACTTC	CASSPPSRHQETQYF
TRBV14	-	TRBJ2-7	-	TGTGCCAGCAGCCAAGATCGGTCAGGGGTGGGAAGCGAGCAGTACTTC	CASSQDRSGVGSEQYF
TRBV10-3	-	TRBJ1-3	-	TGTGCCACCACGGGCGCAGACGGAAACACCATATATTTT	CATTGADGNTIYF
TRBV10-1	many	TRBJ2-7	TRBD1	TGCGCCAGCAGTGATAAGCGGGACAGGGCCTACGAGCAGTACTTC	CASSDKRDRAYEQYF
TRBV27	-	TRBJ2-2	TRBD1	TGTGCCAGCACCCAACCCGGGACAGGGATGGCCGGGGAGCTGTTTTTT	CASTQPGTGMAGELFF
TRBV7-9	-	TRBJ1-1	TRBD1	TGTGCCAGCAGCTTAGGACAGGGACAAGCTTTCTTT	CASSLGQGQAFF
TRBV6-5	-	TRBJ2-7	TRBD2	TGTGCCAGCAGCCGGGACGGGAGGACCTACGAGCAGTACTTC	CASSRDGRTYEQYF
TRBV9	-	TRBJ2-1	TRBD1	TGTGCCAGCAGCCCACGAGGGGACAGGTTAGGGAGTGAGCAGTTCTTC	CASSPRGDRLGSEQFF
TRBV5-6	-	TRBJ2-7	-	TGTGCCAGCAGCACCACCAACAGGGACTACGAGCAGTACTTC	CASSTTNRDYEQYF
TRBV6-2/TRBV6-3	-	TRBJ1-1	TRBD1	TGTGCCAGCAGTGGACAGGGGGCAAGGACTGAAGCTTTCTTT	CASSGQGARTEAFF
TRBV30	-	TRBJ1-2	-	TGTGCCTGGAGTGTAGGAAGACTGGGGGATGGCTACACCTTC	CAWSVGRLGDGYTF
TRBV28	-	TRBJ2-7	TRBD1	TGTGCCAGCAGTAAAGCGCAGGGGGCCCTCTCCTACGAGCAGTACTTC	CASSKAQGALSYEQYF
TRBV7-3	once	TRBJ2-3	TRBD2	TGTGCCAGCAGCTTAAATCCCCTTACTAGCGGGACTAGCACAGATACGCAGTATTTT	CASSLNPLTSGTSTDTQYF